A selection of T cell receptor beta chains follows, all from one sample in a study of blood T cell repertoires in COVID-19. Produced via immunoSEQ multiplex PCR; TCRdb's table is partial and in-frame only. The sample holds roughly 15,000 clones, about 85% seen once. The specimen was peripheral blood. The receptors shown here come from a human donor in a cohort sampled during active COVID-19. Both conserved end residues are trimmed from each CDR3.

V: TRBV28
J: TRBJ2-7
CDR3: ASRGLAGEQY

V: TRBV28
J: TRBJ2-7
CDR3: ASSPTSGGRSMYEQY

V: TRBV27
J: TRBJ1-5
CDR3: ASSLSGRDYSNQPQH

V: TRBV11-2
J: TRBJ2-7
CDR3: ASSLDLPGEREGRV

V: TRBV6-5
J: TRBJ2-7
CDR3: ASSYLGQNAYEQY

V: TRBV19
J: TRBJ1-6
CDR3: ASSTPGAPLH

V: TRBV30
J: TRBJ2-2
CDR3: AWRTGATGELF

V: TRBV5-1
J: TRBJ1-1
CDR3: ASSGIRGDTEAF

V: TRBV6-5
J: TRBJ2-7
CDR3: ASNIAGGLYEQY

V: TRBV4-2
J: TRBJ2-1
CDR3: ASSQPETGTGDYNEQF

V: TRBV24-1
J: TRBJ2-5
CDR3: ATSDPLPGREETQY

V: TRBV2
J: TRBJ1-5
CDR3: AVRDSFNQPQH

V: TRBV13
J: TRBJ2-5
CDR3: ASSTGDGGPKETQY

V: TRBV6-6
J: TRBJ2-2
CDR3: ASSSVAGPNTGELF

V: TRBV24-1
J: TRBJ2-7
CDR3: ATRGDTRTGGDYEQY

V: TRBV27
J: TRBJ2-4
CDR3: ASSLSGGPAKNIQY

V: TRBV7-9
J: TRBJ1-5
CDR3: ASSLKRDQPQH

V: TRBV4-1
J: TRBJ2-5
CDR3: ASSQPPFGETQY

V: TRBV4-1
J: TRBJ1-2
CDR3: ASSQVKQGGYGYT

V: TRBV27
J: TRBJ1-4
CDR3: ASSYQGEEKLF

V: TRBV6-5
J: TRBJ1-1
CDR3: ASSYSVGKGGTEAF

V: TRBV28
J: TRBJ1-1
CDR3: ASSWGDTEAF

V: TRBV24-1
J: TRBJ2-3
CDR3: ATSRRDSTPDTQY

V: TRBV6-1
J: TRBJ1-5
CDR3: ASSEGGVSNQPQH

V: TRBV29-1
J: TRBJ1-1
CDR3: SVETTQGWNTEAF

V: TRBV6-4
J: TRBJ1-5
CDR3: ASPEVVGGFQPQH

V: TRBV28
J: TRBJ1-1
CDR3: ASTYMNTEAF

V: TRBV30
J: TRBJ2-7
CDR3: AWSAGDRYEQY

V: TRBV18
J: TRBJ2-7
CDR3: ASSPGTSASYEQY

V: TRBV5-1
J: TRBJ2-7
CDR3: ASSLSLAGYEQY

V: TRBV4-3
J: TRBJ1-2
CDR3: ASSQEMGQGVSGYT

V: TRBV24-1
J: TRBJ2-1
CDR3: ATSEVRDEQF

V: TRBV29-1
J: TRBJ2-7
CDR3: SVEIAGGRYEQY

V: TRBV2
J: TRBJ2-5
CDR3: ASALRTAQETQY

V: TRBV28
J: TRBJ2-5
CDR3: ASSLWGAKETQY

V: TRBV7-3
J: TRBJ2-2
CDR3: ASSLTASGTGELF

V: TRBV14
J: TRBJ1-1
CDR3: ASSHLQGRIGAF

V: TRBV14
J: TRBJ2-5
CDR3: ASSPQVGGRETQY

V: TRBV18
J: TRBJ2-2
CDR3: ASSLYSGNTGELF

V: TRBV7-3
J: TRBJ2-3
CDR3: ASSLIEPDTQY

V: TRBV28
J: TRBJ2-7
CDR3: ASSLGIGGEQY

V: TRBV12-5
J: TRBJ2-3
CDR3: ASGLVDGVGTDTQY

V: TRBV6-2/TRBV6-3
J: TRBJ1-1
CDR3: ASSYFTGNTEAF

V: TRBV11-2
J: TRBJ2-1
CDR3: ASSLTVGSYNEQF

V: TRBV9
J: TRBJ2-3
CDR3: ASSDLGLAGTDTQY

V: TRBV7-6
J: TRBJ2-3
CDR3: ASSSLAGHTDTQY

V: TRBV7-8
J: TRBJ2-7
CDR3: ASSSGTTGEQY

V: TRBV4-1
J: TRBJ2-7
CDR3: ASSQNSGSLTEQY

V: TRBV5-1
J: TRBJ2-7
CDR3: ASSLGTGTSYEQY

V: TRBV28
J: TRBJ1-1
CDR3: ASSQDTYTEAF

V: TRBV5-1
J: TRBJ2-5
CDR3: ASSTWTGGAKETQY

V: TRBV5-6
J: TRBJ2-7
CDR3: ASSSMLAGEMRVIEQY

V: TRBV4-3
J: TRBJ2-7
CDR3: ASSLGLAGDEQY

V: TRBV11-2
J: TRBJ2-7
CDR3: ASSRSGYEQY